This entry lists 22 T cell receptor beta chains sequenced from one sample in a study of beta chain features in type 1 diabetes. Every bit of the isolated RNA underwent reverse transcription, so sequencing read expressed TCRB transcripts. TCRdb keeps only in-frame clones here, not all; method: immunoSEQ multiplex PCR. Of 300,000 or so clones listed, around 8.5% were seen once; the top ten hold about 1%. These receptors have no known antigen. The study, taken as a whole, reports: Moderate but significant shortening of TCRB CDR3s was recorded in all four CD4+ subsets from Type 1 diabetes patients.

The sample was central memory CD4+ T cells from blood. The source is a man aged 30-40 years with type 1 diabetes.

V gene TRBV11-2 combines with J gene TRBJ1-6; D is possibly TRBD1 (6 bases). V was clipped by 3 bases and J by 7 bases, with 10 bases between them. Germline V gives CDR1 SGHAT, CDR2 FQNNGV. The CDR3 runs to 14 residues. The CDR3 sequence: CASSLGGHNSPLHF. The CDR3 DNA reads TGTGCCAGCAGCTTGGGGGGCCACAATTCACCCCTCCACTTT.

In its sample, this clone was seen many times. The J gene is TRBJ2-7, the V gene TRBV7-6; no firm D call. The length of the CDR3 is 12 residues. Per germline, CDR1 SGHVS and CDR2 FNYEAQ. V was clipped by 8 bases and J by 2 bases, with 10 bases between them. The CDR3 sequence: CASQKGPYEQYF. CDR3 bases: TGTGCCAGCCAAAAGGGTCCCTACGAGCAGTACTTC. Full variable domain (outside the CDR3, taken from reference TRBV7-6 and TRBJ2-7): GAGVSQSPRYKVTKRGQDVALRCDPISGHVSLYWYRQALGQGPEFLTYFNYEAQQDKSGLPNDRFSAERPEGSISTLTIQRTEQRDSAMYRCASQKGPYEQYFGPGTRLTVT.

V gene TRBV6-6 combines with J gene TRBJ1-1, with D unclear. Germline V gene data show CDR1 as MNHNY and CDR2 as SVGAGI (reference sequence). With 5 bases removed from V and 0 bases from J, the gap between germline ends came to 10 bases. This CDR3 is 14 amino acids long. The DNA for the CDR3 is TGTGCCAGCAGTCCCGTGTATGTGAACACTGAAGCTTTCTTT. This encodes CASSPVYVNTEAFF.

This clone occurred a few times. The chain couples TRBV7-2 to TRBJ1-1; 10 nucleotides align to TRBD1. This CDR3 contains 16 residues. The V gene's germline CDR1 is SGHTA and CDR2 FQGNSA. Trimming removed 2 bases from V and 8 bases from J; junction bases left unmatched: 11. DNA of the CDR3: TGTGCCAGCAGCTTAAATGGGGACAGGGGCTCAGAAGAAGCTTTCTTT. Amino acid sequence: CASSLNGDRGSEEAFF.

V and J are TRBV30 and TRBJ1-2; D call uncertain. Germline assignment: CDR1 GTSNPN and CDR2 SVGIG (reference sequence). The CDR3 sequence is 11 residues long. With 5 bases removed from V and 3 bases from J, the gap between germline ends came to 7 bases. The CDR3 region has the DNA TGTGCCTGGGCATCTTACTATGGCTACACCTTC. As protein: CAWASYYGYTF.

The chain uses TRBV6-5 and TRBJ2-2; TRBD1 matches 7 bases. Per the germline V gene, CDR1 is MNHEY and CDR2 is SVGAGI. The trim removed 5 bases at V and 5 bases at J, leaving 8 bases unmatched. CDR3 size: 15 residues. CDR3 bases: TGTGCCAGCAGTAACCCAGGGGGTGAAACCGGGGAGCTGTTTTTT. Protein: CASSNPGGETGELFF.

This clone was seen more than once but under ten times. The chain carries TRBV11-3 and TRBJ1-1; D remains ambiguous. From germline, CDR1 is SGHNT and CDR2 YENEEA. The length of the CDR3 is 10 residues. The V end was cut by 8 bases, the J end by 3 bases, with 4 bases between. The CDR3 sequence: CASRDTEAFF. DNA of the CDR3: TGTGCCAGCCGGGACACTGAAGCTTTCTTT.

The rearrangement joins TRBV28 to TRBJ1-5; the match to TRBD1 covers 11 bases. V lost 7 bases and J lost 2; bases outside the gene matches: 4. Germline V gene lookup returns CDR1 MDHEN and CDR2 SYDVKM. The CDR3 sequence is 15 residues long. The CDR3 coding sequence is TGTGCCAGCACATGGACAGGGGGCGGCAATCAGCCCCAGCATTTT. It specifies CASTWTGGGNQPQHF.

The CDR3 region is CASSYRSGNTIYF. Here the CDR3 DNA reads TGTGCCAGCAGTTATCGCTCTGGAAACACCATATATTTT. This chain joins TRBV6-6 and TRBJ1-3; the D is unclear. Trimming cost V 3 bases and J 0 bases, with 3 bases left between them. There are 13 residues in the CDR3. Germline V lookup: CDR1 MNHNY, CDR2 SVGAGI (reference sequence).

This clone has just a few counts. The chain employs TRBV21-1 and TRBJ2-1; TRBD2 reflects the table's D call only, with no check against the DNA. TRBV21-1 is a pseudogene. This CDR3 is 18 amino acids long. CDR3 amino acids: CASSKNGVAGAHYNEQFF. The CDR3 DNA reads as TGTGCCAGCAGCAAAAATGGAGTAGCGGGGGCCCACTACAATGAGCAGTTCTTC.

This clone has just a few counts. V and J are TRBV9 and TRBJ2-2; 8 bases map to TRBD1. The CDR3 has 14 residues. Unmatched junction bases numbered 5, after V lost 4 bases and J lost 6 bases. CDR1 SGDLS and CDR2 YYNGEE come from the germline V gene. The CDR3 nucleotides read TGTGCCAGCAGCACTCAGACAGGGGCCGGGGAGCTGTTTTTT. Translating gives CASSTQTGAGELFF. Full variable domain (remainder filled in from reference TRBV9 and TRBJ2-2): DSGVTQTPKHLITATGQRVTLRCSPRSGDLSVYWYQQSLDQGLQFLIQYYNGEERAKGNILERFSAQQFPDLHSELNLSSLELGDSALYFCASSTQTGAGELFFGEGSRLTVL.

This chain links TRBV7-9 with TRBJ2-3, with D perhaps being TRBD1 or TRBD2 (5 bases each). The CDR3 spans 14 residues. Germline CDR1 is SEHNR and CDR2 is FQNEAQ (reference sequence). V lost 2 bases and J lost 5, with 11 bases in between. In DNA form, the CDR3 reads TGTGCCAGCAGCTTAAGGGACCACAGAGATACGCAGTATTTT. Its translation is CASSLRDHRDTQYF.

In DNA, the CDR3 is TGTGCCAGCAGTGCGGTCCCTGGCTATGGCTACACCTTC. It codes for CASSAVPGYGYTF. The chain recombines TRBV2 with TRBJ1-2; D call uncertain. The CDR3 is 13 amino acids. The V and J ends lost 4 bases and 4 bases respectively, with 10 bases between them. Germline loops: CDR1 SNHLY, CDR2 FYNNEI.

This clone turned up a few times. J is TRBJ2-4 and V is TRBV7-2, with 8 bases fitting TRBD1. V trimming: 5 bases; J trimming: 6 bases; junction bases outside the gene matches: 9. The CDR3 consists of 15 residues. Per germline, CDR1 SGHTA and CDR2 FQGNSA. For the CDR3, the DNA is TGTGCCAGCAGCGACAGGGGACGAGATAGAAACATTCAGTACTTC. This codes for CASSDRGRDRNIQYF.

This clone was counted between two and nine times. The rearrangement links TRBV6-5 to TRBJ2-3; D not resolved. CDR1 is MNHEY, CDR2 SVGAGI, per germline. Trimming stripped 6 bases from V and 4 bases from J, with 14 bases between. This CDR3 is built from 14 residues. The CDR3 loop is CASRSGQDADTQYF. CDR3 in DNA: TGTGCCAGCAGGTCTGGGCAGGACGCAGATACGCAGTATTTT.

The rearrangement uses TRBV19 and TRBJ2-5, with 8 bases lining up with TRBD1. This CDR3 spans 14 amino acids. Germline CDR1 reads LNHDA; CDR2 reads SQIVND (reference sequence). After removal of 4 bases from V and 4 bases from J, the junction contained 5 bases not matched to a gene. As DNA, the CDR3 is TGTGCCAGTAGTACGAACAGGGGGTCAGAGACCCAGTACTTC. Residues: CASSTNRGSETQYF.

This clone has a count of ten or more. In nucleotides, the CDR3 is TGTGCCATCAGTGAGGGACAGGACTATGGCTACACCTTC. Amino acid sequence: CAISEGQDYGYTF. The V gene is TRBV10-3, the J gene TRBJ1-2, with TRBD1 identical over 7 bases. Losses at the gene ends were 2 bases for V and 3 bases for J; bases not matched to a gene: 0. The CDR3 covers 13 residues. The germline CDR1 and CDR2 sequences are ENHRY and SYGVKD.

The sample holds a few counts of this clone. The chain combines TRBV27 with TRBJ2-7, with 10 bases that match TRBD1. V lost 6 bases and J lost 2; bases outside the gene matches: 7. The CDR3 totals 15 residues. Germline V gene data show CDR1 as MNHEY and CDR2 as SMNVEV (reference sequence). The CDR3 DNA reads TGTGCCAGCAGACAAATGGGACAGGGGACCTACGAGCAGTACTTC. The encoded protein is CASRQMGQGTYEQYF.

The chain joins TRBV7-9 to TRBJ2-1; D gene unclear. Trimming pared 9 bases from V and 0 bases from J, leaving 9 bases between. CDR3 length: 13 residues. Per the germline V gene, CDR1 is SEHNR and CDR2 is FQNEAQ (reference sequence). CDR3 nucleotide sequence: TGTGCCAGTAAGGAGAGCTCCTACAATGAGCAGTTCTTC. It yields the protein CASKESSYNEQFF.

This clone was detected a few times. The identical CDR3 is also encoded by other nucleotide sequences in the sample. The V call is TRBV29-1, the J call TRBJ1-2; D gene uncertain. Germline assignment: CDR1 SQVTM and CDR2 ANQGSEA. V was pared by 1 base and J by 7 bases, with 10 bases between. This CDR3 has 12 amino acids. CDR3 nucleotide sequence: TGCAGCGTTGAAGGAGGTGGAGGTGGCTACACCTTC. Translating it yields CSVEGGGGGYTF.

Notes on this clone: Additional DNA sequences in this sample encode the identical CDR3. This chain uses TRBV28 with TRBJ2-7, with no clear D. Trimming stripped 3 bases from V and 3 bases from J, with 3 bases between. The CDR3 has 11 amino acids. CDR1 and CDR2 (germline): MDHEN, SYDVKM. This CDR3 is CASSLGYEQYF. CDR3 bases: TGTGCCAGCAGTTTGGGCTACGAGCAGTACTTC.

This clone came up many times. V and J are TRBV7-9 and TRBJ2-1, with D perhaps given as TRBD1 or TRBD2 (5 bases each). The CDR3 totals 17 residues. The ends were cut back, 7 bases at V and 4 bases at J, with 23 bases in the middle. Germline V gene data show CDR1 as SEHNR and CDR2 as FQNEAQ (reference sequence). DNA of the CDR3: TGTGCCAGCATCGGTGGTCGGCAGGGAGTAAGGTACAATGAGCAGTTCTTC. Encoded protein: CASIGGRQGVRYNEQFF.